The rows below give T cell receptor beta chains drawn from one sample of a study of shared clonotypes between healthy human individuals. TCRdb's copy holds only in-frame clones and misses some; the assay was immunoSEQ multiplex PCR. The sample includes 800,000 to 950,000 clones, roughly 96% of them seen just once. Sequencing was carried out using naive CD8+ T cells sorted from blood. The source of these receptors is a man under 40 in good health. CDR3s include the opening cysteine and the closing phenylalanine or tryptophan. D genes are given only for firm matches.

j_call d_call v_call cdr3_aa cdr3_nt
TRBJ2-1 TRBD2 TRBV19 CASSILAGVNEQFF TGTGCCAGTAGTATACTAGCGGGAGTCAATGAGCAGTTCTTC
TRBJ1-1 NA TRBV9 CASSVAGGLNTEAFF TGTGCCAGCAGCGTAGCGGGGGGCTTGAACACTGAAGCTTTCTTT
TRBJ1-2 NA TRBV6-6 CATRTSAVDGYTF TGTGCCACCCGGACATCGGCTGTCGATGGCTACACCTTC
TRBJ2-3 NA TRBV5-4 CASSLDYLLGTDTQYF TGTGCCAGCAGCCTCGACTACCTGCTTGGCACAGATACGCAGTATTTT
TRBJ2-2 NA TRBV10-1 CASSEHVPPNTGELFF TGCGCCAGCAGTGAGCATGTCCCTCCGAACACCGGGGAGCTGTTTTTT
TRBJ2-1 TRBD2 TRBV11-2 CASRGLVYNEQFF TGTGCCAGCAGGGGACTAGTCTACAATGAGCAGTTCTTC
TRBJ2-7 NA TRBV15 CATSRDLKGAEQYF TGTGCCACCAGCAGAGATTTAAAAGGGGCTGAGCAGTACTTC
TRBJ2-1 NA TRBV21-1 CASSGKRELKEGNYNEQFF TGTGCCAGCAGCGGAAAGCGGGAACTTAAGGAGGGTAACTACAATGAGCAGTTCTTC
TRBJ2-5 NA TRBV7-8 CASSLLPGTETQYF TGTGCCAGCAGCTTACTTCCTGGGACAGAGACCCAGTACTTC
TRBJ2-5 TRBD2 TRBV7-2 CASSLELAGGETQYF TGTGCCAGCAGCTTAGAACTAGCGGGAGGAGAGACCCAGTACTTC
TRBJ2-7 TRBD1 TRBV27 CASGDRLGEQYF TGTGCCAGCGGGGACAGGCTGGGGGAGCAGTACTTC
TRBJ2-5 NA TRBV25-1 CASSVWSETQYF TGTGCCAGCAGTGTTTGGAGCGAGACCCAGTACTTC